The 8 T cell receptor beta chains given below trace back to one sample, sequenced in a study of T cells in Graves' hyperthyroidism and ophthalmopathy. The source material, RNA transcripts, was used to amplify TCR beta CDR3 regions. A set of HTBI primers served as the primers for a first-round RT-PCR of the TCR CDR3. Each CDR3 protein gets one entry after TCRdb re-called the multiplex PCR reads with MiXCR. The sample has approximately 520,000 distinct CDR3 sequences; less than 25% are singletons. The material sequenced was blood. These TCRs come from a woman aged 25 to 39 with Graves' ophthalmopathy.

This clonotype was seen ten or more times. The chain recombines TRBV3-1 with TRBJ2-7, with 8 bases identical to TRBD1. This CDR3 contains 14 residues. Per germline, CDR1 LGHDT and CDR2 YNNKEL (reference sequence). The ends lost 3 bases at V and 3 bases at J; junction bases unmatched: 4. The CDR3 DNA follows: TGTGCCAGCAGCCATCAAGACAGGGGCTACGAGCAGTACTTC. Its translation is CASSHQDRGYEQYF.

Points on this clonotype: At one end, the junction sequence differs from germline, possibly due to a read error. The V gene is TRBV20-1, the J gene TRBJ2-5; no firm D call. Germline V gene data show CDR1 as DFQATT and CDR2 as SNEGSKA (reference sequence). This CDR3 is built from 13 residues. CDR3 sequence: CSARGPLERTQCF. CDR3 sequence (DNA): TGCAGTGCTAGAGGACCCCTCGAAAGGACCCAGTGCTTC.

This clonotype was detected only once. The chain joins TRBV9 to TRBJ1-2; D uncertain. The germline CDR1 and CDR2 sequences are SGDLS and YYNGEE. The ends were cut back, 0 bases at V and 4 bases at J, with 28 bases in the middle. The CDR3 is made up of 20 amino acids. The CDR3 DNA follows: TGTGCCAGCAGCGTAGCTACGGGAACAGTCGGGGAAATTTACTCCTATGGCTACACCTTC. Encoded protein: CASSVATGTVGEIYSYGYTF.

J is TRBJ2-5 and V is TRBV9; the D gene is possibly TRBD2 (7 bases). V shed 2 bases and J shed 5 bases, with 19 bases lying between them. The CDR3 consists of 16 residues. The germline gives CDR1 SGDLS, CDR2 YYNGEE. CDR3: CASSVARRGGPETQYF. CDR3 nucleotides: TGTGCCAGCAGCGTGGCACGGAGGGGGGGCCCGGAGACCCAGTACTTC. The full variable domain, in which reference TRBV9 and TRBJ2-5 provide the parts outside the CDR3, is DSGVTQTPKHLITATGQRVTLRCSPRSGDLSVYWYQQSLDQGLQFLIQYYNGEERAKGNILERFSAQQFPDLHSELNLSSLELGDSALYFCASSVARRGGPETQYFGPGTRLLVL.

This clonotype was recorded many times. This may be a read error: a much more frequent sequence differs by one nucleotide. The V gene is TRBV6-1, the J gene TRBJ1-2; D remains ambiguous. CDR1 MNHNS and CDR2 SASEGT come from the germline V gene. V lost 4 bases, J lost 5 bases, and 14 bases lay in between. CDR3 length: 14 residues. CDR3 sequence: CASSVRADHYGYTF. The CDR3 DNA reads as TGTGCCAGCAGTGTTCGGGCGGATCATTATGGCTACACCTTC.

There are many counts of this clonotype. V gene TRBV30 combines with J gene TRBJ1-2; D possibly corresponds to TRBD1 (5 bases). Per the germline V gene, CDR1 is GTSNPN and CDR2 is SVGIG (reference sequence). V lost 3 bases and J 8 bases, leaving 16 bases between the germline ends. The CDR3 is 13 amino acids. The CDR3 region is CAWSPRQGGGYTF. CDR3 sequence (DNA): TGTGCCTGGAGCCCCCGGCAGGGAGGCGGCTACACCTTC. Drawing the rest from reference TRBV30 and TRBJ1-2, the complete variable domain is SQTIHQWPATLVQPVGSPLSLECTVEGTSNPNLYWYRQAAGRGLQLLFYSVGIGQISSEVPQNLSASRPQDRQFILSSKKLLLSDSGFYLCAWSPRQGGGYTFGSGTRLTVV.

The chain has TRBV6-5 and TRBJ2-5; 8 bases map to TRBD2. V gave up 4 bases and J gave up 5 bases; unmatched junction bases: 3. This CDR3 is 13 amino acids long. Per the germline V gene, CDR1 is MNHEY and CDR2 is SVGAGI. CDR3 coding DNA: TGTGCCAGCAGTTCAGCGGGGGCGGAGACCCAGTACTTC. Its translation is CASSSAGAETQYF.

This clonotype was picked up many times. V is TRBV12-3 or TRBV12-4 and J is TRBJ1-2, with no clear D. Between the trimmed V and J ends, which lost 8 bases and 4 bases, there was a span of 17 bases. The CDR3 contains 14 residues. In DNA form, the CDR3 reads TGTGCCAGCGGGAGCCCCGCAGGCACCTATGGCTACACCTTC. It codes for CASGSPAGTYGYTF.